This T cell receptor beta chain was identified during a study of T cell repertoires in cytomegalovirus infection. Overall study results and limits: Ex vivo responses were dominated by HLA-C-restricted CMV-specific TCR beta clonotypes.

The CDR3 has 17 residues. In regard to this clonotype: No antigen is known for it. A read error may be the cause here, since a much bigger clone is one base away.

TCRdb itself ran the reads through MiXCR, one entry per CDR3 protein. Found here are approximately 250,000 distinct CDR3 sequences, around 6.6% of them singletons; the top ten hold about 6.3%. The origin of this receptor is a human donor in good health (CMV status not recorded). Some clones in this sample may be carry-over from other donors' samples. Sequenced material: PBMCs. The rearrangement uses TRBV12-3 or TRBV12-4 and TRBJ1-1; 9 nucleotides align to TRBD1. CDR3 nucleotide sequence: TGTGCCAGCAGTCTAGCCGGACAGGGGATCGTGAACACTGATGCTTTCTTT. Protein: CASSLAGQGIVNTDAFF.